This T cell receptor (beta chain) emerged from a study of blood T cell repertoires in COVID-19. With 6 bases removed from V and 7 bases from J, the gap between germline ends came to 13 bases. CDR3 size: 13 residues. CDR1 is LGHNT and CDR2 is FRNRAP in the germline V gene. This table comes from immunoSEQ multiplex PCR, and its TCRdb copy is limited to in-frame clones, with some not included. The sample includes more than 200,000 clones, 85% to 95% of them seen just once. Material for sequencing was PBMCs or T cells enriched from blood (not recorded which). V gene TRBV12-5 combines with J gene TRBJ1-5, with a possible D match to TRBD1 (6 bases). The receptor comes from a woman aged 18-29 years who had recovered from COVID-19. CDR3 in DNA: TGTGCTAGTGGACAGGGTAGAGAGCAGCCCCAGCATTTT. Protein sequence: CASGQGREQPQHF.